This entry concerns a single TCR beta chain. The sample comes from a study of blood T cell repertoires in COVID-19. Trimming cost V 2 bases and J 5 bases, with 13 bases left between them. In germline, CDR1 is MNHEY, CDR2 SVGAGI. The CDR3 length is 16 residues. Clones were read by immunoSEQ multiplex PCR, and TCRdb kept only the in-frame ones, dropping some. The table includes about 400,000 clones, roughly 86% detected once. Sequencing used PBMCs or T cells enriched from blood (not recorded which). This TCR derives from a woman in her 40s with acute COVID-19. The V and J genes are TRBV6-5 and TRBJ1-6; no definite D call. The CDR3 spells CASSYLQTRDNSPLHF. The CDR3 coding sequence is TGTGCCAGCAGTTACCTACAAACTAGGGATAATTCACCCCTCCACTTT.